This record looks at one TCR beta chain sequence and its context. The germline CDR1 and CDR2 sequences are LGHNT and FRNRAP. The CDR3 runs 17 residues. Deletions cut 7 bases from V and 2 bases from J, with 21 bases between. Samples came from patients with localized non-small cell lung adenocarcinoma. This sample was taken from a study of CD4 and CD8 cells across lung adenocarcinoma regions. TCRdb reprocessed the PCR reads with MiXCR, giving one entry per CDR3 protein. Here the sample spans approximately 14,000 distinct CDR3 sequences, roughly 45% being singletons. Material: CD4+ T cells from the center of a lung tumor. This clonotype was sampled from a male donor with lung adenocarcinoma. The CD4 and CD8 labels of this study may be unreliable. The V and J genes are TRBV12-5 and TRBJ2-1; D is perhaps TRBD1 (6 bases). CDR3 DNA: TGTGCTAGTGAAGACACAGGGTTCGCCAAGACCTACAATGAGCAGTTCTTC. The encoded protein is CASEDTGFAKTYNEQFF.